This T cell receptor beta chain was recovered during a study of T cell responses to AZD1222 COVID-19 vaccine. Only in-frame clones appear in the TCRdb table, and some are missing; sequencing was by immunoSEQ multiplex PCR. The sample shows about 110,000 clones, about 88% of them seen only once. Germline CDR1 LNHDA, CDR2 SQIVND (reference sequence). With 3 bases removed from V and 2 bases from J, the gap between germline ends came to 9 bases. This CDR3 has 14 residues. With respect to this clone: Its matching antigen is unknown.

Findings and caveats of the study: Spike-wide vaccine-associated CD4 TCRs dominated at 160-218 and 743-854. Just five to seven AZD1222 recipients tested seropositive at baseline. Reportedly, nearly half of unique spike TCRs recognized epitopes outside B.1.351/B.1.1.7 mutations.

The sequence derives from an adult in good health. Sequenced material: peripheral blood, taken on day 0 of AZD1222 vaccination. The V gene is TRBV19, the J gene TRBJ2-3, with D tentatively TRBD2 (6 bases). The CDR3 spells CASSIGTHTDTQYF. Written as DNA, the CDR3 is TGTGCCAGTAGTATCGGGACTCACACAGATACGCAGTATTTT. Filled out from reference TRBV19 and TRBJ2-3, the complete variable domain reads DGGITQSPKYLFRKEGQNVTLSCEQNLNHDAMYWYRQDPGQGLRLIYYSQIVNDFQKGDIAEGYSVSREKKESFPLTVTSAQKNPTAFYLCASSIGTHTDTQYFGPGTRLTVL.